This T cell receptor (beta chain) was found in a study of spatial heterogeneity in lung cancer. Overall study: Compared with alpha-chain sequences, beta-chain sequences were consistently detected in greater numbers.

Time point of the sample: blood at routine non-recurrence follow-up after resection. Many counts were recorded for this clonotype. TCRdb reprocessed the 5' RACE reads with MiXCR, giving one entry per CDR3 protein. The sample lists 72,000 or so distinct CDR3 sequences, approximately 9% seen once, with 1.9% in the top ten. The CDR3 is made up of 14 amino acids. J was trimmed by 5 bases and V by 6 bases; bases with no gene match: 8. The V gene's germline CDR1 is KGHSH and CDR2 LQKENI. The rearrangement joins TRBV18 to TRBJ2-7; the match to TRBD1 covers 9 bases. The source material was PBMCs, sampled at follow-up. This clonotype was obtained from a female donor with early-stage non-small cell lung cancer. The CDR3 sequence is CASSTDRGGDEQYF. The CDR3 region has the DNA TGTGCCAGCTCGACGGACAGGGGAGGAGACGAGCAGTACTTC.